This T cell receptor (beta chain) was captured in a study of resident and recirculating memory T cells in vitiligo. The germline V gene has CDR1 MNHEY and CDR2 SMNVEV (reference sequence). Trimming removed 6 bases from V and 5 bases from J; junction bases left unmatched: 7. This CDR3 region has 14 residues. This clone appeared once. Method: immunoSEQ multiplex PCR; TCRdb's copy keeps in-frame clones and lacks some. Here the sample spans tens of thousands of clones, roughly 94% being singletons. The source material was blood. V is TRBV27 and J is TRBJ2-5; 9 bases line up with TRBD1. The TCR sequence derives from a male donor with vitiligo. The CDR3 protein is CASSQQGAGETQYF. CDR3 DNA: TGTGCCAGCAGCCAACAGGGGGCTGGGGAGACCCAGTACTTC.